This TCR beta chain was found in a study of T cell responses to AZD1222 COVID-19 vaccine. Points from the study as a whole: Seropositive AZD1222 recipients at baseline numbered only six or seven.

Comment on this clone: Its antigen is not known.

Using immunoSEQ multiplex PCR, the repertoire was profiled, and TCRdb retains in-frame clones only, with some absent. The sample lists just over 95,000 clones, approximately 91% occurring once. This CDR3 contains 15 residues. V shed 5 bases, J shed 2 bases, and the junction held 8 bases outside the gene matches. Per germline, CDR1 SGHTA and CDR2 FQGTGA. Sequencing was performed on peripheral blood, taken on day 0 of AZD1222 vaccination. The sequence derives from an adult in good health. The J gene is TRBJ2-7, the V gene TRBV7-3; 8 bases align to TRBD2. The CDR3 reads CASSISGGDPYEQYF. The CDR3 DNA is TGTGCCAGCAGCATAAGCGGGGGCGACCCCTACGAGCAGTACTTC. Supplemented by reference TRBV7-3 and TRBJ2-7, the full variable domain reads GAGVSQTPSNKVTEKGKYVELRCDPISGHTALYWYRQSLGQGPEFLIYFQGTGAADDSGLPNDRFFAVRPEGSVSTLKIQRTERGDSAVYLCASSISGGDPYEQYFGPGTRLTVT.